Presented here are 22 T cell receptor beta chains from one specimen sequenced in a study of T cell clonality in common variable immunodeficiency. General observations from the study: Fewer deletions and N-nucleotide insertions were reportedly seen in common variable immunodeficiency TCR beta sequences.

The assay was immunoSEQ multiplex PCR, and TCRdb's table has in-frame clones only and misses some. This sample carries 30,000 to 40,000 clones, none of them present only once. These receptors have no known antigen. The sample comprised peripheral blood mononuclear cells. These receptors all stem from a human donor with common variable immunodeficiency.

This clone was detected a few times. The read comes to an end 3 residues before the CDR3 does, leaving the germline J gene to fill in the end. The chain has TRBV2 and TRBJ1-6, with 8 bases lining up with TRBD1. The CDR3 has 14 amino acids. Germline CDR1 is SNHLY and CDR2 is FYNNEI. V trimming: 6 bases; J trimming: 8 bases; junction bases outside the gene matches: 6. CDR3 DNA, as far as it was read: TGTGCCAGCAGGTGGACAGGGTCAGATTCACCC. It codes for CASRWTGSDSP. The complete CDR3 protein is CASRWTGSDSPLHF.

The table lists this clone with many counts. The read halts 3 residues ahead of the CDR3 end, with the missing end drawn from the germline J gene. This chain uses TRBV2 with TRBJ2-1, with 16 positions matching TRBD2. CDR1 is SNHLY and CDR2 is FYNNEI in the germline V gene. With V trimmed by 5 bases and J by 9 bases, 10 bases remained unmatched. The CDR3 runs to 17 residues. The part of the CDR3 DNA that was read is TGTGCCAGCAGTCCGATAGGGACTAGCGGGGGGGGTGGTGAG. It codes for CASSPIGTSGGGGE. The full CDR3 sequence reads CASSPIGTSGGGGEQFF.

This clone was observed a few times. Sequencing ends 3 residues short of the CDR3 end; the germline J gene provides the rest. The chain couples TRBV18 to TRBJ2-5, with D hard to call. CDR1 KGHSH and CDR2 LQKENI come from the germline V gene. With 1 base removed from V and 3 bases from J, the gap between germline ends came to 3 bases. The CDR3 covers 12 residues. Incomplete CDR3 DNA: TGTGCCAGCTCACCACTTAAAGAGACC. It translates to CASSPLKET. The whole CDR3 protein is CASSPLKETQYF.

CDR3 bases read: TGTGCCAGTAGTATTGGCGACCGAACGAGGGTTGAT. Protein product: CASSIGDRTRVD. The entire CDR3 reads CASSIGDRTRVDAFF. This chain joins TRBV19 and TRBJ1-1; D unclear. The read ends 3 residues before the CDR3 terminus; that terminus is restored from the germline J gene. Germline loops: CDR1 LNHDA, CDR2 SQIVND (reference sequence). This CDR3 has 15 amino acids.

This clone was seen a few times. The read gets to within 3 residues of the CDR3 end, and the germline J gene fills in the rest. The chain uses TRBV20-1 and TRBJ1-5; D gene ambiguous. The CDR3 contains 13 residues. V lost 1 base to trimming and J lost 4 bases, with 8 bases between them. From germline, CDR1 is DFQATT and CDR2 SNEGSKA (reference sequence). CDR3 DNA (partial): TGCAGTGCTAGAGGCGACGGGAATCAGCCC. This sequence encodes CSARGDGNQP. The entire CDR3 protein reads CSARGDGNQPQHF.

This clone was counted many times. Read data end 3 residues before the CDR3 end; the end is taken from the germline J gene. The chain combines TRBV6-1 with TRBJ1-6; TRBD1 matches 9 bases. The V gene's germline CDR1 is MNHNS and CDR2 SASEGT. There are 14 residues in the CDR3. V dropped 3 bases and J dropped 8; count of bases not matched to a gene: 2. The CDR3 reads CASSERQGDSPLHF. Incomplete CDR3 DNA: TGTGCCAGCAGTGAGCGACAGGGGGATTCACCC.

Worth noting for this clone: The CDR3 goes on 3 residues after the read ends, and that part is filled in from the germline J gene. This chain connects TRBV5-1 to TRBJ2-3; the match to TRBD2 covers 7 bases. CDR3 length: 16 amino acids. Germline loops: CDR1 SGHRS, CDR2 YFSETQ. V shed 0 bases and J 1 base; nucleotides not matched to a gene: 5. This CDR3 is CASSLDWAGGTDTQYF. CDR3 bases read: TGCGCCAGCAGCTTGGACTGGGCGGGGGGCACAGATACG.

This clone showed up many times. Sequencing ends 3 residues short of the CDR3 end; the germline J gene provides the rest. The chain couples TRBV7-6 to TRBJ2-3; D unresolved. V was clipped by 3 bases and J by 5 bases, with 3 bases between them. CDR1 is SGHVS, CDR2 FNYEAQ, per germline. The CDR3 runs to 11 residues. CDR3 loop: CASSFGDTQYF. CDR3 bases read: TGTGCCAGCAGCTTCGGAGATACG. The full variable domain, rest sourced from reference TRBV7-6 and TRBJ2-3, is GAGVSQSPRYKVTKRGQDVALRCDPISGHVSLYWYRQALGQGPEFLTYFNYEAQQDKSGLPNDRFSAERPEGSISTLTIQRTEQRDSAMYRCASSFGDTQYFGPGTRLTVL.

About this clone itself: Read data end 3 residues before the CDR3 end; the end is taken from the germline J gene. The chain employs TRBV13 and TRBJ2-1; TRBD2 matches at 9 bases. Trimming cost V 5 bases and J 1 base; bases outside gene matches: 12. The CDR3 is 18 residues long. Germline CDR1 reads PRHDT; CDR2 reads FYEKMQ (reference sequence). The CDR3 sequence: CASSPPGGGALSYNEQFF. The part of the CDR3 DNA that was read is TGTGCCAGCAGCCCCCCGGGCGGGGGGGCCTTGTCCTACAATGAG.

To note about this clone: The read stops 3 residues short of the end of the CDR3; the missing end is completed from the germline J gene. The chain employs TRBV7-2 and TRBJ1-4; the D gene is possibly TRBD1 (5 bases). The CDR3 totals 15 residues. Trimming pared 3 bases from V and 8 bases from J, leaving 16 bases between. Germline V gene sequence: CDR1 SGHTA, CDR2 FQGNSA. The sequenced CDR3 bases are TGTGCCAGCAGCTTTTCGACAGTGCTCGACGAAAAA. It is translated as CASSFSTVLDEK. The whole CDR3 sequence reads CASSFSTVLDEKLFF.

Ten or more counts support this clone. The CDR3 goes on 3 residues after the read ends, and that part is filled in from the germline J gene. The rearrangement links TRBV2 to TRBJ1-5, with a weak D call TRBD1 (5 bases). Trimming left V 3 bases short and J 5 bases short, with 14 bases between. CDR1 and CDR2 (germline): SNHLY, FYNNEI. The CDR3 sequence is 15 residues long. The CDR3 bases that were read are TGTGCCAGCAGTGACACGGGGGTCCTACATCAGCCC. It specifies CASSDTGVLHQP. The full CDR3 protein is CASSDTGVLHQPQHF.

By frequency in the sample, this clone is medium-sized. From the germline J gene comes the end of the CDR3, since the read stops 3 residues before it. The chain links TRBV30 to TRBJ1-1; D is uncertain. CDR3 length: 12 amino acids. CDR1 is GTSNPN and CDR2 is SVGIG in the germline V gene (reference sequence). Trimming left V 4 bases short and J 1 base short, with 7 bases between. CDR3 DNA, as far as it was read: TGTGCCTGGAAGGTATCGAACACTGAA. It codes for CAWKVSNTE. The entire CDR3 protein reads CAWKVSNTEAFF.

This clone was seen more than once but under ten times. The CDR3 goes on 3 residues after the read ends, and that part is filled in from the germline J gene. The chain is built from TRBV5-1 and TRBJ2-5; no firm D call. CDR3 length: 13 amino acids. Germline V gene sequence: CDR1 SGHRS, CDR2 YFSETQ. The germline V and J ends were trimmed by 3 bases and 2 bases, with 8 bases remaining between them. CDR3 sequence reads: CASSSGLQETQYF. The sequenced part of the CDR3 DNA is TGCGCCAGCAGCTCAGGATTACAAGAGACC.

In its sample, this clone was seen many times. The CDR3 end lies 3 residues beyond the end of the read and is filled in from the germline J gene. The V gene is TRBV18, the J gene TRBJ2-3; TRBD1 matches at 9 bases. Germline values: CDR1 KGHSH, CDR2 LQKENI. The CDR3 has 18 amino acids. Unmatched junction bases numbered 9, after V lost 0 bases and J lost 2 bases. CDR3 protein: CASSPPEGTGPHTDTQYF. The part of the CDR3 DNA that was read is TGTGCCAGCTCACCACCAGAGGGGACAGGGCCACACACAGATACG.

This clone was seen only a few times. The CDR3 end lies 3 residues beyond the end of the read and is filled in from the germline J gene. The genes are TRBV19 and TRBJ1-1; 7 bases agree with TRBD1. Germline V CDR1 and CDR2: LNHDA, SQIVND (reference sequence). The CDR3 consists of 15 residues. The sequenced part of the CDR3 DNA is TGTGCCAGTAGTATATTACCCGGGACAGCCAAGGAA. Translating gives CASSILPGTAKE. The entire CDR3 is CASSILPGTAKEAFF. Full variable domain (outside the CDR3, taken from reference TRBV19 and TRBJ1-1): DGGITQSPKYLFRKEGQNVTLSCEQNLNHDAMYWYRQDPGQGLRLIYYSQIVNDFQKGDIAEGYSVSREKKESFPLTVTSAQKNPTAFYLCASSILPGTAKEAFFGQGTRLTVV.

This clone has ten or more counts. The read terminates 3 residues ahead of where the CDR3 ends, so the germline J gene completes it. The V gene is TRBV20-1, the J gene TRBJ2-7; 11 bases are shared with TRBD2. From germline, CDR1 is DFQATT and CDR2 SNEGSKA (reference sequence). The CDR3 contains 18 residues. Trimming removed 4 bases from V and 4 bases from J; junction bases left unmatched: 18. The CDR3 bases that were read are TGCAGTGCTACCCCTAGCGGGGGGCGACCGTACTTTGTTTACGAG. Residues: CSATPSGGRPYFVYE. In full, the CDR3 reads CSATPSGGRPYFVYEQYF.

There are many counts of this clone. The CDR3 goes on 3 residues after the read ends, and that part is filled in from the germline J gene. This chain uses TRBV19 with TRBJ1-2, with 7 bases that match TRBD1. In germline, CDR1 is LNHDA, CDR2 SQIVND (reference sequence). The CDR3 consists of 15 residues. V was clipped by 6 bases and J by 4 bases; unmatched bases: 11. The CDR3 bases that were read are TGTGCCAGTAGGACGAAAGGGGGCGGTGGCTATGGC. Encoded protein: CASRTKGGGGYG. The CDR3 in full is CASRTKGGGGYGYTF.

This clone was found a few times. One junction end disagrees with the germline gene, perhaps due to a read error. The observed sequence ends 3 residues before the CDR3 terminus, with the missing tail filled in from the germline J gene. The J gene is TRBJ2-5, the V gene TRBV7-9; weak D call: TRBD2 (6 bases). Germline-derived CDR1 and CDR2 are SEHNR and FQNEAQ (reference sequence). The CDR3 loop spans 13 amino acids. This chain's CDR3 is CSSSSGSGETQYF. The sequenced part of the CDR3 DNA is TGTTCCAGCAGCTCCGGCAGCGGGGAGACC.

Turning to this clone: The read ends 3 residues before the CDR3 terminus; that terminus is restored from the germline J gene. V gene TRBV18 combines with J gene TRBJ1-6; D might be TRBD1 (6 bases). CDR1 is KGHSH, CDR2 LQKENI, per germline. V shed 8 bases and J shed 5 bases, with 13 bases lying between them. The CDR3 is 14 residues long. The CDR3 DNA, read in part, is TGTGCCAGCACAACGGACAGCGATAATTCACCC. Translated, it gives CASTTDSDNSP. The entire CDR3 is CASTTDSDNSPLHF.

Notes on this clone: The read stops 3 residues short of the end of the CDR3; the missing end is completed from the germline J gene. This sequence joins TRBV19 and TRBJ2-1; 10 bases align to TRBD2. Looked up from germline, CDR1 is LNHDA and CDR2 is SQIVND (reference sequence). The V gene end was trimmed by 1 base and the J gene end by 8 bases; junction bases not matched to a gene: 11. The CDR3 consists of 17 residues. Incomplete CDR3 DNA: TGTGCCAGTAGTATAGTCTTCACGGGACTAGCGAACGATGAG. Translation gives CASSIVFTGLANDE. Given in full, the CDR3 is CASSIVFTGLANDEQFF.

Turning to this clone: The sequence runs out 3 residues before the end of the CDR3; the remainder is reconstructed from the germline J gene. This chain joins TRBV7-9 and TRBJ2-7; perhaps TRBD1 as D (7 bases). CDR3 length: 14 residues. Germline CDR1 SEHNR, CDR2 FQNEAQ (reference sequence). V dropped 4 bases and J dropped 4 bases, with 14 bases sitting between them. This CDR3 is CASSSGDSRYEQYF. CDR3 bases read: TGTGCCAGCAGCTCGGGGGACAGCCGGTACGAG.

Points on this clone: The CDR3 end lies 3 residues beyond the end of the read and is filled in from the germline J gene. The chain couples TRBV6-2 or TRBV6-3 to TRBJ2-3, with 9 positions matching TRBD1. This CDR3 contains 14 residues. V shed 8 bases and J 0 bases; nucleotides not matched to a gene: 3. CDR1 and CDR2 from the germline V gene are MNHEY and SVGEGT. This CDR3 is CASLGQGSTDTQYF. CDR3 DNA (partial): TGTGCCAGCCTTGGACAGGGGAGCACAGATACG.